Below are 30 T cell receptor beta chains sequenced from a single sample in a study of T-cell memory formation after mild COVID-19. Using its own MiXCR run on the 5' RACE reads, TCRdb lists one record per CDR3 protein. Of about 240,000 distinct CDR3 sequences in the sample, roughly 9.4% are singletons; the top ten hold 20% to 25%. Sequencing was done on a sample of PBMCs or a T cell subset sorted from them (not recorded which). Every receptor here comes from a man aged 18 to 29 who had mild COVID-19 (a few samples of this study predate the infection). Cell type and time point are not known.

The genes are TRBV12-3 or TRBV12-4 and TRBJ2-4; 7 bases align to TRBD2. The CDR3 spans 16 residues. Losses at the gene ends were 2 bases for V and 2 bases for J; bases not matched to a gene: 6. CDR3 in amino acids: CASSLSGRGTKNIQYF. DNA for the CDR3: TGTGCCAGCAGTTTATCAGGGCGGGGGACCAAAAACATTCAGTACTTC.

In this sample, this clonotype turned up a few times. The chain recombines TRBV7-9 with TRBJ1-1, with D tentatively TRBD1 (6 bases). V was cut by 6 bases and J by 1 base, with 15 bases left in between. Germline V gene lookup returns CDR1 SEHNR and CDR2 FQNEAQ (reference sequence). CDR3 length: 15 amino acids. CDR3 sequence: CASRWEAGENTEAFF. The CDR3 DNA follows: TGTGCCAGCAGGTGGGAGGCAGGGGAGAACACTGAAGCTTTCTTT.

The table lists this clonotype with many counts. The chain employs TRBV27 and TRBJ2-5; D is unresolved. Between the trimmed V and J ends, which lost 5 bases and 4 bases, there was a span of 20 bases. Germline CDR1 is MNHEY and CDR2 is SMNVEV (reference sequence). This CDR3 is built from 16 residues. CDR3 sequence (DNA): TGTGCCAGCAGTCCGATCACTTTCTCGTTGAGAGAGACCCAGTACTTC. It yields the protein CASSPITFSLRETQYF.

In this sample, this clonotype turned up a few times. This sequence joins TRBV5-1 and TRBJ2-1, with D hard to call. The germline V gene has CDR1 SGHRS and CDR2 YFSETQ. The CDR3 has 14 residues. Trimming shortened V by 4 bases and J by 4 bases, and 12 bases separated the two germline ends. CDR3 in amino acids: CASSLGVGYNEQFF. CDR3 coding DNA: TGCGCCAGCAGCCTTGGTGTGGGGTACAATGAGCAGTTCTTC.

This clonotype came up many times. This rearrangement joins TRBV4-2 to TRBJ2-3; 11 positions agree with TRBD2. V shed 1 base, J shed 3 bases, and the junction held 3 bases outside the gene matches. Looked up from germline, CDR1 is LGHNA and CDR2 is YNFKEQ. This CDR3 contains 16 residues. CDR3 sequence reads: CASSQGVAGGTDTQYF. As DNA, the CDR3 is TGTGCCAGCAGCCAAGGCGTAGCGGGGGGGACAGATACGCAGTATTTT.

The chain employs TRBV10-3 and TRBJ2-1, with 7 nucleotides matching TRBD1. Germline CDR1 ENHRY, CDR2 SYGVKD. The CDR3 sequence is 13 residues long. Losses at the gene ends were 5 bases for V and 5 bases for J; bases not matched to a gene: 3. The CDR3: CAISKGTDNEQFF. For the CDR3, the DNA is TGTGCCATCAGTAAGGGGACAGACAATGAGCAGTTCTTC.

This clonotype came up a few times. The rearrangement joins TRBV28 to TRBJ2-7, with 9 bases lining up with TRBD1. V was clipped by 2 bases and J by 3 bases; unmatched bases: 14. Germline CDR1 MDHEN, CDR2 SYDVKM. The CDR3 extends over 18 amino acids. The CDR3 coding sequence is TGTGCCAGCAGTTTAGAAAGGACAGGGGACCTGCTGGACTACGAGCAGTACGTC. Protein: CASSLERTGDLLDYEQYV.

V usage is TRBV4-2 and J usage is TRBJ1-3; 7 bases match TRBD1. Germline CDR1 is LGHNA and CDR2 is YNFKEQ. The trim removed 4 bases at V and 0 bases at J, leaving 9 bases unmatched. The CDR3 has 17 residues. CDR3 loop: CASSLRGGDSSGNTIYF. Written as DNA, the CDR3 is TGTGCCAGCAGCCTCAGAGGGGGGGACAGCTCTGGAAACACCATATATTTT.

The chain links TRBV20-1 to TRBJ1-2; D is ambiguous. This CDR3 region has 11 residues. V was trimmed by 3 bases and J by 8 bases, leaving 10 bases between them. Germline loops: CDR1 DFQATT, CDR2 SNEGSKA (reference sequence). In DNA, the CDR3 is TGCAGTGCTAGCCTGACGTGGGGCTACACCTTC. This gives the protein CSASLTWGYTF.

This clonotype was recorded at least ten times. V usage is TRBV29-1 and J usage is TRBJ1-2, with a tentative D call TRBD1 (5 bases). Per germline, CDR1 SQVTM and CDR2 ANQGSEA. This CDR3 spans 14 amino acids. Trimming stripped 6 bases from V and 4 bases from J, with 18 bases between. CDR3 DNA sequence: TGCAGCGTCCGACGAATTGCAGGGTCCTATGGCTACACCTTC. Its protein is CSVRRIAGSYGYTF.

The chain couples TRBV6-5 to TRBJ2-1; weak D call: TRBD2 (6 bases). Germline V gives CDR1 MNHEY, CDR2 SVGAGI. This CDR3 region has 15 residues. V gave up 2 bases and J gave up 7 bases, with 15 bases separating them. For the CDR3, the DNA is TGTGCCAGCAGTTACGGGGACTCGTTCGGGAATGAGCAGTTCTTC. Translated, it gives CASSYGDSFGNEQFF.

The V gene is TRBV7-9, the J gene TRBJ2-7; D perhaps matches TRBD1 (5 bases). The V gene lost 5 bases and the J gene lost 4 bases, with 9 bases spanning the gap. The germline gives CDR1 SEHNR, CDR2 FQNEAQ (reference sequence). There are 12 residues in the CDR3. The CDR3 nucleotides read TGTGCCAGCAGCCAACAGGCGTACGAGCAGTACTTC. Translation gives CASSQQAYEQYF.

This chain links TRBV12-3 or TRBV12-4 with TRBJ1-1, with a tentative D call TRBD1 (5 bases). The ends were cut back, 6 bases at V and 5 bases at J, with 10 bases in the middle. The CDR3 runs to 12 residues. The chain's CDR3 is CASRGGLTEAFF. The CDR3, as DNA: TGTGCCAGCAGGGGGGGTCTTACTGAAGCTTTCTTT.

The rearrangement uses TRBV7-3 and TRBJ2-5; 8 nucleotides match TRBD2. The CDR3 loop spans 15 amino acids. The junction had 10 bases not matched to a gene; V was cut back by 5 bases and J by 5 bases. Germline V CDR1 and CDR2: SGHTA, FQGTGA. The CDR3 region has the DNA TGTGCCAGCAGCCTAAGGACTAGCCCTCGGGAGACCCAGTACTTC. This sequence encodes CASSLRTSPRETQYF.

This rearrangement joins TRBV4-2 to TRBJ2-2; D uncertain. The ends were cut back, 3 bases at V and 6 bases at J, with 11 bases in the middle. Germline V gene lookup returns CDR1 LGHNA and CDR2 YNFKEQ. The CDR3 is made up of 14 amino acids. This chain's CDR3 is CASSHRGVAGELFF. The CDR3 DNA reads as TGTGCCAGCAGCCACCGTGGGGTGGCCGGGGAGCTGTTTTTT.

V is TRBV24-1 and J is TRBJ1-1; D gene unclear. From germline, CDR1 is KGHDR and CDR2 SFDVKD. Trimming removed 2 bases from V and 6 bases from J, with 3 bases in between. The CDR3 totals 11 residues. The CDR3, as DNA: TGTGCCACCAGTGATTCATCTGAAGCTTTCTTT. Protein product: CATSDSSEAFF.

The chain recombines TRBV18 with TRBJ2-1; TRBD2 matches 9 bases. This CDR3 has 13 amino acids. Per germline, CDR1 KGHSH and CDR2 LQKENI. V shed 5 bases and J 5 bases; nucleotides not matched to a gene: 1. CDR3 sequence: CASSAGGNNEQFF. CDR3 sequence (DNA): TGTGCCAGCTCAGCGGGGGGGAACAATGAGCAGTTCTTC.

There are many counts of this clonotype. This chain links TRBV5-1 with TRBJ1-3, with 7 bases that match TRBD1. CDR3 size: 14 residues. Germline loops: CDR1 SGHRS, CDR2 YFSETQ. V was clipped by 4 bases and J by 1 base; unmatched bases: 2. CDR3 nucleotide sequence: TGCGCCAGCAGCGGACAGGCTTCTGGAAACACCATATATTTT. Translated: CASSGQASGNTIYF.

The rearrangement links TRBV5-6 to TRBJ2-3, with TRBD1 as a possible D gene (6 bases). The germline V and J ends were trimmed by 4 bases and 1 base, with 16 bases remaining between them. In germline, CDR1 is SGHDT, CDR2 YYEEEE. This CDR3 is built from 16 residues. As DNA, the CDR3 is TGTGCCAGCAGCCCCCCAACAGGGAAGGGCACAGATACGCAGTATTTT. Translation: CASSPPTGKGTDTQYF.

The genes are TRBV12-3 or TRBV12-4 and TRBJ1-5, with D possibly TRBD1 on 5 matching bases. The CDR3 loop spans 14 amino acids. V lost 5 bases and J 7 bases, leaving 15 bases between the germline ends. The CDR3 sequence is CASSRPGFKQPQHF. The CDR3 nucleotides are TGTGCCAGCAGTCGACCAGGGTTCAAGCAGCCCCAGCATTTT.

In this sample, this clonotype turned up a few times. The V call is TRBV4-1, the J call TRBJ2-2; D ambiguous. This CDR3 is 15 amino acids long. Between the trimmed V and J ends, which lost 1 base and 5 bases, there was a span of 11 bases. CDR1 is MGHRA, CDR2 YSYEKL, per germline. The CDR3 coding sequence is TGCGCCAGCAGCCAAGGAGCACAGCTTACCGGGGAGCTGTTTTTT. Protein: CASSQGAQLTGELFF.

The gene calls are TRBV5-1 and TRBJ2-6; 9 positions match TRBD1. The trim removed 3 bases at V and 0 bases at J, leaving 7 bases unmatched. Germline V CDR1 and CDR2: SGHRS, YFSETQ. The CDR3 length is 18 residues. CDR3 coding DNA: TGCGCCAGCAGCTGGGGGACAGGGTTCGACTCTGGGGCCAACGTCCTGACTTTC. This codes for CASSWGTGFDSGANVLTF.

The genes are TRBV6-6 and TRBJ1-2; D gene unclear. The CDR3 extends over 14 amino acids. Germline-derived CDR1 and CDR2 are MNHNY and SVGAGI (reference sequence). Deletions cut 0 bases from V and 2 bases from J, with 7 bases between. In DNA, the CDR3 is TGTGCCAGCAGTTACTCGAAGGGAAACTATGGCTACACCTTC. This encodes CASSYSKGNYGYTF.

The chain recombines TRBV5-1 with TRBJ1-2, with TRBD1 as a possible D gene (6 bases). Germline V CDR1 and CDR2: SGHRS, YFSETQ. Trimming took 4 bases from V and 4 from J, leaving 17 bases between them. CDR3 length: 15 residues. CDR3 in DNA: TGCGCCAGCAGCCCGAATGGCGGCAGGGGCTATGGCTACACCTTC. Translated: CASSPNGGRGYGYTF.

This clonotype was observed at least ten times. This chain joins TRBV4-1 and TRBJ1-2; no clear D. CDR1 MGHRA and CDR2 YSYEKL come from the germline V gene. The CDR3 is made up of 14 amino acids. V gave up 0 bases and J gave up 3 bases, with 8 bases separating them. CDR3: CASSQENWDYGYTF. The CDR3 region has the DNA TGCGCCAGCAGCCAAGAAAATTGGGACTATGGCTACACCTTC.

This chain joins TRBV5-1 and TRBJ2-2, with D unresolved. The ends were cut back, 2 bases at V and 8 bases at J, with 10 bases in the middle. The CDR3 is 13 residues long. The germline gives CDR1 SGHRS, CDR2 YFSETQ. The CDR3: CASSFTPAGELFF. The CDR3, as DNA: TGCGCCAGCAGCTTTACCCCGGCTGGGGAGCTGTTTTTT.

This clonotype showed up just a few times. In nucleotides, the CDR3 is TGCAGTGCTAGAGAGCCAACAGGGGGTATGACTGAAGCTTTCTTT. This sequence encodes CSAREPTGGMTEAFF. The J gene is TRBJ1-1, the V gene TRBV20-1; 8 bases line up with TRBD1. The CDR3 spans 15 residues. Germline V gene sequence: CDR1 DFQATT, CDR2 SNEGSKA (reference sequence). The V and J ends lost 0 bases and 5 bases, in that order; junction bases with no gene match: 8.

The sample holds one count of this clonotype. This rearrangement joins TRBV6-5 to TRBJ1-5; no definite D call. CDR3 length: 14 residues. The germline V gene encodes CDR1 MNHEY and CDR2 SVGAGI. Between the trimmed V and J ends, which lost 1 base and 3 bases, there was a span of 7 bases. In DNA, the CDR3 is TGTGCCAGCAGTTACTTGTCAGTCAATCAGCCCCAGCATTTT. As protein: CASSYLSVNQPQHF.

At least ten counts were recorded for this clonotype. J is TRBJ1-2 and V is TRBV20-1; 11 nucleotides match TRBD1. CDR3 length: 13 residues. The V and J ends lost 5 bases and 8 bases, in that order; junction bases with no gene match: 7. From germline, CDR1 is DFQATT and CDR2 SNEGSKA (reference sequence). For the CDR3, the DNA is TGCAGTGCTCCTCCGGGACAGGGGGTCGGCTACACCTTC. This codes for CSAPPGQGVGYTF.

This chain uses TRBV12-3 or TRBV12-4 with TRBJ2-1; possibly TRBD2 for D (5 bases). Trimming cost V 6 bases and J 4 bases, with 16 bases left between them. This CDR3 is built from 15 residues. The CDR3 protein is CASSPVRGEYNEQFF. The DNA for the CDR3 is TGTGCCAGCAGCCCAGTCCGGGGAGAGTACAATGAGCAGTTCTTC.